Below, 8 T cell receptor beta chains from the same sample are listed, as sequenced in a study of CD8+ T cells in alopecia areata. The sample's treatment: oral pan-JAK inhibitor, 5-10 mg twice daily. RNA was isolated and reverse transcribed to cDNA, the sequencing template. TCRdb's copy holds only in-frame clones and misses some; the assay was immunoSEQ multiplex PCR. The sample comprises about 120,000 clones, 53% of which are singletons, and roughly 0.5% rests with the top ten. The sequenced sample was CD4+ T cells sorted from blood, obtained at week 4, from a patient treated with tofacitinib. The receptors here all came from a human donor with alopecia areata.

V gene TRBV7-9 combines with J gene TRBJ2-1; D is unclear. There are 11 residues in the CDR3. V gave up 6 bases and J gave up 4 bases, with 4 bases separating them. Looked up from germline, CDR1 is SEHNR and CDR2 is FQNEAQ (reference sequence). The DNA of the CDR3 is TGTGCCAGCAGGGGGTACAATGAGCAGTTCTTC. Residues: CASRGYNEQFF. The full variable domain, with the rest looked up from reference TRBV7-9 and TRBJ2-1, is DTGVSQNPRHKITKRGQNVTFRCDPISEHNRLYWYRQTLGQGPEFLTYFQNEAQLEKSRLLSDRFSAERPKGSFSTLEIQRTEQGDSAMYLCASRGYNEQFFGPGTRLTVL.

This clone has just a few counts. The chain is built from TRBV4-1 and TRBJ2-7; D is unclear. The V end lost 3 bases, the J end lost 0 bases, and 9 bases lay between the germline ends. CDR1 MGHRA and CDR2 YSYEKL come from the germline V gene. CDR3 length: 14 residues. CDR3 amino acids: CASSHWLSSYEQYF. CDR3 coding DNA: TGCGCCAGCAGCCATTGGTTGAGCTCCTACGAGCAGTACTTC.

This clone was counted only a few times. The chain combines TRBV27 with TRBJ1-5, with a weak D call TRBD1 (6 bases). Trimming stripped 3 bases from V and 7 bases from J, with 10 bases between. The CDR3 spans 13 residues. Germline loops: CDR1 MNHEY, CDR2 SMNVEV (reference sequence). The CDR3 nucleotides read TGTGCCAGCAGTTTCAGGGGTCGACAGCCCCAGCATTTT. Translated, it gives CASSFRGRQPQHF.

CDR3 nucleotides: TGCAGCGTTGACGCTCAGGGAACCGGGGAGCTGTTTTTT. Amino acid sequence: CSVDAQGTGELFF. The rearrangement links TRBV29-1 to TRBJ2-2; D might be TRBD1 (5 bases). This CDR3 comprises 13 residues. With 3 bases removed from V and 5 bases from J, the gap between germline ends came to 10 bases. The germline gives CDR1 SQVTM, CDR2 ANQGSEA.

This clone came up a few times. The rearrangement uses TRBV29-1 and TRBJ2-3, with 7 nucleotides matching TRBD1. Germline V gene data show CDR1 as SQVTM and CDR2 as ANQGSEA. The CDR3 loop spans 14 amino acids. With V trimmed by 4 bases and J by 4 bases, 8 bases remained unmatched. CDR3 amino acids: CSVAIRTGADTQYF. In DNA form, the CDR3 reads TGCAGCGTTGCAATACGTACAGGGGCAGATACGCAGTATTTT.

For the CDR3, the DNA is TGTGCCTGGATGAGGTCGAACACTGAAGCTTTCTTT. Translation: CAWMRSNTEAFF. This chain uses TRBV30 with TRBJ1-1; D remains ambiguous. Germline V gives CDR1 GTSNPN, CDR2 SVGIG (reference sequence). CDR3 length: 12 residues. V was cut by 4 bases and J by 1 base, with 7 bases left in between.

This clone was picked up a small number of times. The chain employs TRBV19 and TRBJ1-1; 7 bases are a match to TRBD1. The CDR3 covers 13 residues. Looked up from germline, CDR1 is LNHDA and CDR2 is SQIVND (reference sequence). With V trimmed by 4 bases and J by 4 bases, 3 bases remained unmatched. The DNA for the CDR3 is TGTGCCAGTAGTACGAACAGGGGCACTGAAGCTTTCTTT. It yields the protein CASSTNRGTEAFF.

This clone has just one count. The gene calls are TRBV9 and TRBJ2-1; 9 positions agree with TRBD2. Germline values: CDR1 SGDLS, CDR2 YYNGEE. Trimming took 4 bases from V and 3 from J; bases not matched to a gene: 8. The CDR3 is made up of 16 amino acids. The CDR3 is CASSPDPSGDYNEQFF. The DNA of the CDR3 is TGTGCCAGCAGCCCAGACCCTAGCGGGGACTACAATGAGCAGTTCTTC.